This T cell receptor beta chain was sequenced during a study of tissue T cells after allogeneic stem cell transplantation (dated by TCRdb to 2022 to 2024). Study-level background: For tissues with multiple samples, a pathologist reviewed H&E sections and gave sequencing priority to samples with histologically apparent lymphocytes. TCR beta repertoires were profiled across many tissues obtained from research autopsies of patients with and without GVHD, as well as in mouse models of GVHD. On the human side, the study was prospective and observational, with no blinding or randomization.

Libraries were built with the immunoSEQ multiplex PCR assay. TCRbeta CDR3 sequencing was done by Adaptive Biotechnologies at survey depth, reporting CDR3 sequences, V/J genes, productive frequency and template counts. Amplification of TCR beta CDR3 regions started from genomic DNA instead of RNA. Processing in the source paper ran as follows. Jensen-Shannon divergence was used to quantify pairwise repertoire overlap between tissues, with a value of 1 indicating complete divergence and a value of 0 indicating identical repertoires. Based on pairwise JSD values, tissues were grouped by single-linkage agglomerative hierarchical clustering, and the results were shown as dendrograms. GLIPH2 was applied to all patient samples using simulation_depth 1000, kmer_min_depth 3, and cdr3_length_cutoff 8, and only groups with more than two unique CDR3s were retained. In a standardized tissue-overlap score, Jaccard GLIPH-group overlap across patients was extrapolated to a standard repertoire size of 1000 clones. Associations of diversity with clinical or experimental variables used linear mixed-effect models with tissue fixed effects and individual random effects. This is the immuneACCESS table as TCRdb keeps it, with only in-frame sequences that have V and J called. A part of the clones is gone; compared with another copy, unresolved V genes explain less than half, and the rest is unexplained. V and J calls and clone size come straight from that table; D and trimming were deduced from the DNA. In all, the sample holds about 9,800 clones, and approximately 70% of those were seen once. In total, the top ten clones hold more than 25% of the sample.

The germline V gene provides CDR1 SGHRS and CDR2 YFSETQ. Trimmed from V: 4 bases; trimmed from J: 4 bases; junction bases lacking a gene match: 6. The cysteine opens and the phenylalanine closes a CDR3 of 17 amino acids. Solely the CDR3 DNA is kept, with 51 bases framed from the first base. Taken with the paper, the label for time point translates to: human tissue collected at research (rapid) autopsy. Three non-HCT comparator patients with other cancers, who had at least five GI tract samples and no known GI disease at death, were retrospectively selected. Autopsy tissues, which were obtained after a median post-mortem interval of approximately 9.8 hours, included GI sites from esophagus to rectum, liver, skin and lymphoid organs including spleen. Each autopsy specimen was cut in two, with one portion flash-frozen in liquid nitrogen and the remainder formalin-fixed, and the outer muscle layers of GI specimens were removed. Genomic DNA was extracted from frozen tissues using the Mag-Bind Blood & Tissue DNA HDQ 96 Kit on a Chemagic 360 or the DNeasy Blood & Tissue Kit. Because of concern about red blood cell contamination, the extracted DNA went through further purification with the Genomic DNA Clean & Concentrator-25 kit.

General study outcomes and caveats: A small and clinically heterogeneous patient cohort was studied, and sampling depth was acknowledged as a limitation. Within patients, how anatomically similar the tissues were was a key factor in shaping TCR repertoire composition, regardless of disease or transplant status. In both patients and mice, T cells from blood and spleen covered only a limited part of the TCR repertoire found in tissues. Blood samples were not available from the non-GVHD comparator patients. Which tissue TCRs were alloreactive or antigen-specific was not determined in the study, and some clones might have been persisting host cells. Few T cell clones were found to be shared across patients, but shared repertoire signatures across patients were revealed in a tissue-specific fashion by motif-based clustering.

Notes on this clone: Its antigen is unknown. One base away there is no much larger clone; base qualities are not given.

The V and J segments used are TRBV5-1 and TRBJ2-2; 14 junctional bases match TRBD2. This receptor was taken from a male donor aged 60 or over with lung cancer. The input for sequencing was tissue from the stomach, taken at autopsy. The nucleotides read TGCGCCAGCAGCACTGGACTAGCGGGGGGAACCACCGGGGAGCTGTTTTTT. It specifies CASSTGLAGGTTGELFF.